What follows are 14 T cell receptor beta chains derived from one specimen sequenced in a study of shared clonotypes between healthy human individuals. Here immunoSEQ multiplex PCR was the method, and the copy in TCRdb shows in-frame clones only, minus some. The top ten clones hold 13% of a sample with about 490,000 clones, 76% of them seen once. The sequenced sample was PBMCs. These TCRs come from a woman aged 40 to 55 in good health. Some clones in this sample may be carry-over from other donors' samples.

The chain joins TRBV7-8 to TRBJ1-3; TRBD1 matches 8 bases. The J segment lost 2 bases and the V segment lost 5 bases, leaving 2 bases of the junction unmatched. Germline V gives CDR1 SGHVS, CDR2 FQNEAQ. CDR3 size: 14 residues. This CDR3 is CASSVDRAGNTIYF. The CDR3 region has the DNA TGTGCCAGCAGCGTGGACAGGGCTGGAAACACCATATATTTT.

This clone has more than one count but fewer than ten. The chain is built from TRBV28 and TRBJ2-1, with D unresolved. The CDR3 totals 14 residues. Deletions cut 8 bases from V and 2 bases from J, with 13 bases between. Per the germline V gene, CDR1 is MDHEN and CDR2 is SYDVKM. The CDR3 reads CASGIIGAYNEQFF. CDR3 sequence (DNA): TGTGCCAGCGGAATAATTGGTGCCTACAATGAGCAGTTCTTC.

V usage is TRBV27 and J usage is TRBJ2-3; 8 nucleotides agree with TRBD2. The length of the CDR3 is 16 residues. Trimming removed 2 bases from V and 3 bases from J; junction bases left unmatched: 7. The germline V gene has CDR1 MNHEY and CDR2 SMNVEV (reference sequence). CDR3 in amino acids: CASSLRGGFPTDTQYF. CDR3 in DNA: TGTGCCAGCAGTTTACGGGGGGGCTTCCCGACAGATACGCAGTATTTT.

With respect to this clone: A read error is the likely source, as a far larger clone sits one nucleotide away. The V call is TRBV4-2, the J call TRBJ2-7, with a tentative D call TRBD1 (5 bases). CDR3 size: 15 residues. CDR1 and CDR2 (germline): LGHNA, YNFKEQ. CDR3 in amino acids: CASSHNVETAYGQYF. Written as DNA, the CDR3 is TGTGCCAGCAGCCACAACGTTGAGACAGCCTACGGGCAGTACTTC.

This clone was observed a handful of times. This sequence joins TRBV7-3 and TRBJ2-3; D might be TRBD2 (5 bases). Per germline, CDR1 SGHTA and CDR2 FQGTGA. This CDR3 contains 15 residues. Trimming removed 0 bases at V and 3 bases at J, with 10 bases between. CDR3 bases: TGTGCCAGCAGCTTAACGCTTAGCGTAACAGATACGCAGTATTTT. Protein product: CASSLTLSVTDTQYF.

This clone showed up just once. The rearrangement links TRBV15 to TRBJ2-7; 11 nucleotides match TRBD1. This CDR3 spans 13 amino acids. The junction had 6 bases not matched to a gene; V was cut back by 8 bases and J by 6 bases. The germline gives CDR1 LNHNV, CDR2 YYDKDF (reference sequence). CDR3 sequence (DNA): TGTGCCACCGCCGGGACAGGGGGACTCGAGCAGTACTTC. This codes for CATAGTGGLEQYF.

The rearrangement links TRBV27 to TRBJ2-7, with 7 bases matching TRBD2. This CDR3 region has 17 residues. The germline V gene has CDR1 MNHEY and CDR2 SMNVEV (reference sequence). The ends lost 8 bases at V and 4 bases at J; junction bases unmatched: 20. Here the CDR3 DNA reads TGTGCCAGCCGCCCCCAATACGGGCGGGAGCCCATTTACGAGCAGTACTTC. Encoded protein: CASRPQYGREPIYEQYF.

The rearrangement links TRBV10-2 to TRBJ2-7; 11 bases map to TRBD2. There are 15 residues in the CDR3. J lost 7 bases, V lost 4 bases, and 9 bases had no gene match. Germline V gene sequence: CDR1 WSHSY, CDR2 SAAADI. CDR3 amino acids: CASSASGTSGREQYF. CDR3 coding DNA: TGCGCCAGCAGTGCCTCCGGGACTAGCGGTAGAGAGCAGTACTTC.

V is TRBV28 and J is TRBJ1-2, with D perhaps matching TRBD1 (5 bases). The germline CDR1 and CDR2 sequences are MDHEN and SYDVKM. Trimming removed 2 bases from V and 7 bases from J, with 8 bases in between. This CDR3 is built from 12 residues. CDR3 protein: CASSLPGFGYTF. For the CDR3, the DNA is TGTGCCAGCAGTTTACCAGGGTTTGGCTACACCTTC.

The chain recombines TRBV2 with TRBJ2-5, with D perhaps TRBD2 (6 bases). Germline CDR1 SNHLY, CDR2 FYNNEI. There are 14 residues in the CDR3. Trimming shortened V by 4 bases and J by 3 bases, and 12 bases separated the two germline ends. CDR3 in amino acids: CASSVRTTKETQYF. In DNA form, the CDR3 reads TGTGCCAGCAGTGTGCGGACTACAAAAGAGACCCAGTACTTC.

The genes are TRBV20-1 and TRBJ2-5; TRBD2 is a possible D gene (5 bases). The J call is doubtful: the DNA matches TRBJ2-7 better. The CDR3 runs to 11 residues. The germline gives CDR1 DFQATT, CDR2 SNEGSKA (reference sequence). For the CDR3, the DNA is TGCAGTGCTAGGAGGGACTACGAGCAGTACTTC. It yields the protein CSARRDYEQYF.

The chain has TRBV11-2 and TRBJ2-1, with 12 bases aligning to TRBD2. The junction had 7 bases not matched to a gene; V was cut back by 4 bases and J by 6 bases. CDR3 length equals 16 residues. Germline V gene lookup returns CDR1 SGHAT and CDR2 FQNNGV. CDR3 nucleotide sequence: TGTGCCAGCAGCTCACTAGCGGGAGGACTTACCAATGAGCAGTTCTTC. This codes for CASSSLAGGLTNEQFF.

This chain joins TRBV18 and TRBJ2-2; no definite D call. CDR3 length: 15 amino acids. V was clipped by 0 bases and J by 4 bases, with 9 bases between them. Germline loops: CDR1 KGHSH, CDR2 LQKENI. Here the CDR3 reads CASSPPGFITGELFF. CDR3 nucleotides: TGTGCCAGCTCACCACCAGGGTTTATCACCGGGGAGCTGTTTTTT.

The rearrangement uses TRBV10-3 and TRBJ2-1; the match to TRBD2 covers 8 bases. This CDR3 is 17 amino acids long. V lost 0 bases and J lost 0; bases outside the gene matches: 4. The germline CDR1 and CDR2 sequences are ENHRY and SYGVKD. The CDR3 DNA reads TGTGCCATCAGTGAGTCTTTAGCGGGGAGCTCCTACAATGAGCAGTTCTTC. It yields the protein CAISESLAGSSYNEQFF.